This T cell receptor (beta chain) was recovered during a study of cytomegalovirus exposure and HLA in healthy donors. General study findings and limits: Follow-up analysis later connected one missense variant in DCLRE1C with trimming of TCR beta V- and J-genes. Data from an earlier analysis indicated that most TCR beta V segments were productive either about 90% or about 30% of the time.

60 Vbeta and 13 Jbeta primers were used in PCR. Sequencing used immunoSEQ multiplex PCR; TCRdb keeps in-frame clones, though not all of them. The sample carries tens of thousands of clones, roughly 77% recorded once. Points on this clone: Its antigen is not known.

The CDR3 spans 16 residues. The V gene's germline CDR1 is SQVTM and CDR2 ANQGSEA. The ends lost 5 bases at V and 2 bases at J; junction bases unmatched: 7. The genes are TRBV29-1 and TRBJ1-4, with 11 bases fitting TRBD1. The TCR was taken from a woman aged 40 to 50 in good health and CMV-seropositive. The sequenced sample consisted of PBMCs. The CDR3 nucleotides read TGCAGCGTTCAGGACAGGGGGCGCGGGACTAATGAAAAACTGTTTTTT. Protein product: CSVQDRGRGTNEKLFF.